This T cell receptor (beta chain) was found in a study of human T cells and chemical hapten exposure. Study details: Minor volume differences among pooled libraries chiefly drove per-sample TCR yield variation.

Using its own MiXCR run on the RACE reads, TCRdb lists one record per CDR3 protein. The table shows more than 100,000 distinct CDR3 sequences, with about 13% occurring only once. Comments on this clonotype: The antigen is undetermined.

Germline CDR1 and CDR2: SQVTM and ANQGSEA. The CDR3 runs 11 residues. The V gene lost 3 bases and the J gene lost 4 bases, with 6 bases spanning the gap. As for time point: pre-sensitization, week 0. Treatment indicated: therapeutic diphenylcyclopropenone sensitization with weekly scalp DPC. The study enrolled 18 to 70-year-old alopecia patients suitable for DPC. Study-level points and caveats: In the PT1 data, expanded TCR counts showed a positive correlation with patch test score. Versus controls, significantly more large CDR3 similarity clusters arose from expanded TCRs.

The source material was whole blood, sampled in connection with sensitization to the hapten diphenylcyclopropenone (DPC). The sequence derives from a woman younger than 35 with alopecia areata. Some clones in this sample may be carry-over from other donors' samples. The chain has TRBV29-1 and TRBJ1-2; D perhaps matches TRBD1 (6 bases). The DNA of the CDR3 is TGCAGCGTTGAGACAGGCTATGGCTACACCTTC. As protein: CSVETGYGYTF.